This is a list of T cell receptor beta chains from one sample in a study of blood T cell repertoires in COVID-19. This table comes from immunoSEQ multiplex PCR, and its TCRdb copy is limited to in-frame clones, with some not included. The sample consists of 150,000 to 200,000 clones, 80% to 90% of them appearing once. Sequencing was performed on peripheral blood. These receptors all stem from a man between 18 and 35 years old who had recovered from COVID-19. Each CDR3 is given with its conserved first and last residue. A D gene is named only where the DNA matches it firmly. Clone size is given for some rows only: seen once, a few or many times, or a class if the clone is expanded.

J: TRBJ2-7; size: once; V: TRBV19; D: TRBD1; CDR3: CASSGTGLLYEQYF; DNA: TGTGCCAGTAGTGGGACAGGATTGTTGTACGAGCAGTACTTC
J: TRBJ2-1; size: -; V: TRBV7-2; D: -; CDR3: CASSSGGAYNEQFF; DNA: TGTGCCAGCAGCTCGGGCGGGGCCTACAATGAGCAGTTCTTC
J: TRBJ2-7; size: -; V: TRBV6-5; D: TRBD2; CDR3: CASSYGISGTYEQYF; DNA: TGTGCCAGCAGTTACGGAATTAGCGGGACCTACGAGCAGTACTTC
J: TRBJ2-7; size: -; V: TRBV11-2; D: -; CDR3: CASSLVLVYEQYF; DNA: TGTGCCAGCAGCTTAGTACTAGTCTACGAGCAGTACTTC
J: TRBJ2-7; size: -; V: TRBV12-3/TRBV12-4; D: -; CDR3: CASSWNSYEQYF; DNA: TGTGCCAGCAGTTGGAACAGCTACGAGCAGTACTTC
J: TRBJ2-1; size: once; V: TRBV7-3; D: TRBD2; CDR3: CASSPGGTTNEQFF; DNA: TGTGCCAGCAGCCCGGGGGGGACAACCAATGAGCAGTTCTTC
J: TRBJ2-7; size: -; V: TRBV29-1; D: -; CDR3: CSVEHRDPYEQYF; DNA: TGCAGCGTTGAACACAGGGATCCCTACGAGCAGTACTTC
J: TRBJ2-2; size: once; V: TRBV6-5; D: -; CDR3: CASSYSISRNTGELFF; DNA: TGTGCCAGCAGTTACTCGATTAGCAGGAACACCGGGGAGCTGTTTTTT
J: TRBJ1-5; size: -; V: TRBV10-2; D: -; CDR3: CASLPGQLYSNQPQHF; DNA: TGCGCCAGCCTTCCAGGACAGTTATATAGCAATCAGCCCCAGCATTTT
J: TRBJ1-2; size: -; V: TRBV7-8; D: TRBD1; CDR3: CASSLAGGPGQGPTPYYGYTF; DNA: TGTGCCAGCAGCTTAGCGGGGGGACCGGGACAGGGGCCGACCCCTTACTATGGCTACACCTTC
J: TRBJ2-1; size: -; V: TRBV30; D: -; CDR3: CALMVTGEQFF; DNA: TGTGCCCTTATGGTAACCGGTGAGCAGTTCTTC
J: TRBJ1-1; size: once; V: TRBV28; D: -; CDR3: CASSFSSRNTEAFF; DNA: TGTGCCAGCAGTTTCTCCTCCCGGAACACTGAAGCTTTCTTT
J: TRBJ1-5; size: -; V: TRBV5-5; D: -; CDR3: CASSRDTNNQPQHF; DNA: TGTGCCAGCAGCCGGGACACTAACAATCAGCCCCAGCATTTT
J: TRBJ1-2; size: -; V: TRBV6-5; D: -; CDR3: CASRMTAIYGYTF; DNA: TGTGCCAGCAGGATGACAGCCATCTATGGCTACACCTTC
J: TRBJ2-1; size: -; V: TRBV9; D: -; CDR3: CASTHPGSEQFF; DNA: TGTGCCAGCACGCACCCGGGGTCTGAGCAGTTCTTC
J: TRBJ2-3; size: -; V: TRBV5-8; D: -; CDR3: CASRRPPIPTDTQYF; DNA: TGTGCCAGCAGGCGGCCCCCCATTCCCACAGATACGCAGTATTTT
J: TRBJ2-1; size: -; V: TRBV11-2; D: TRBD2; CDR3: CASSFRTSDLGGYNEQFF; DNA: TGTGCCAGCAGCTTTAGGACTAGCGACCTTGGAGGCTACAATGAGCAGTTCTTC
J: TRBJ1-5; size: -; V: TRBV9; D: TRBD1; CDR3: CASSVSGTGVNQPQHF; DNA: TGTGCCAGCAGCGTATCCGGGACAGGGGTCAATCAGCCCCAGCATTTT
J: TRBJ1-5; size: -; V: TRBV6-1; D: TRBD1; CDR3: CASSEPSQGAHGNQPQHF; DNA: TGTGCCAGCAGTGAACCCTCACAGGGGGCGCATGGCAATCAGCCCCAGCATTTT
J: TRBJ1-2; size: -; V: TRBV6-1; D: TRBD1; CDR3: CASSDLRTGLSGYTF; DNA: TGTGCCAGCAGTGACCTTCGGACAGGGCTTTCAGGCTACACCTTC
J: TRBJ2-7; size: -; V: TRBV19; D: -; CDR3: CASSTAWGVKTYEQYF; DNA: TGTGCCAGTAGTACAGCATGGGGGGTCAAGACGTACGAGCAGTACTTC
J: TRBJ2-7; size: few; V: TRBV7-6; D: TRBD1; CDR3: CASSLALASGGHEQYF; DNA: TGTGCCAGCAGCTTAGCGTTGGCATCAGGGGGCCATGAGCAGTACTTC
J: TRBJ1-1; size: -; V: TRBV9; D: TRBD1; CDR3: CASSVIPTGEAFF; DNA: TGTGCCAGCAGCGTGATCCCGACAGGGGAAGCTTTCTTT
J: TRBJ2-7; size: -; V: TRBV7-2; D: TRBD1; CDR3: CASSPAGDRGSYEQYF; DNA: TGTGCCAGCAGCCCTGCCGGGGACAGGGGTTCCTACGAGCAGTACTTC
J: TRBJ2-3; size: -; V: TRBV15; D: -; CDR3: CATSRVQIITDTQYF; DNA: TGTGCCACCAGCAGAGTTCAGATAATCACAGATACGCAGTATTTT
J: TRBJ2-5; size: -; V: TRBV10-3; D: -; CDR3: CAISPNRAGSQVQETQYF; DNA: TGTGCCATCAGCCCGAACAGGGCTGGTTCCCAGGTCCAAGAGACCCAGTACTTC
J: TRBJ2-7; size: -; V: TRBV7-9; D: TRBD1; CDR3: CASSLLKGAYEQYF; DNA: TGTGCCAGCAGCTTACTAAAGGGGGCTTACGAGCAGTACTTC
J: TRBJ1-1; size: -; V: TRBV25-1; D: -; CDR3: CASSRGGEEAFF; DNA: TGTGCCAGCAGCCGCGGCGGGGAAGAAGCTTTCTTT
J: TRBJ1-2; size: -; V: TRBV7-9; D: -; CDR3: CASSLEQATTGGYTF; DNA: TGTGCCAGCAGCTTAGAGCAGGCCACAACTGGGGGCTACACCTTC
J: TRBJ1-6; size: -; V: TRBV5-1; D: TRBD1; CDR3: CASSGQDNSPLHF; DNA: TGCGCCAGCAGCGGACAGGACAATTCACCCCTCCACTTT
J: TRBJ2-5; size: -; V: TRBV11-3; D: -; CDR3: CASSLGAKAGQETQYF; DNA: TGTGCCAGCAGCTTAGGGGCGAAGGCGGGGCAAGAGACCCAGTACTTC
J: TRBJ1-6; size: -; V: TRBV30; D: -; CDR3: CAWSVRDLSASPLHF; DNA: TGTGCCTGGAGTGTACGGGACTTGTCGGCTTCACCCCTCCACTTT
J: TRBJ2-3; size: once; V: TRBV7-2; D: TRBD2; CDR3: CASVPGLAITDTQYF; DNA: TGTGCCAGCGTACCGGGACTAGCGATCACAGATACGCAGTATTTT
J: TRBJ1-3; size: -; V: TRBV7-2; D: -; CDR3: CASSLRLENTIYF; DNA: TGTGCCAGCAGCCTAAGACTCGAAAACACCATATATTTT
J: TRBJ2-6; size: -; V: TRBV28; D: TRBD2; CDR3: CASSLTGTSGSSGANVLTF; DNA: TGTGCCAGCAGTTTGACCGGGACTAGCGGGAGCTCTGGGGCCAACGTCCTGACTTTC
J: TRBJ1-1; size: -; V: TRBV19; D: -; CDR3: CASSIGRGRSGDTEAFF; DNA: TGTGCCAGTAGTATAGGAAGAGGGAGGTCTGGCGACACTGAAGCTTTCTTT
J: TRBJ2-5; size: -; V: TRBV28; D: -; CDR3: CASSLAGRTQYF; DNA: TGTGCCAGCAGCCTAGCAGGCCGGACCCAGTACTTC
J: TRBJ2-7; size: -; V: TRBV28; D: TRBD1; CDR3: CASSPIGTGGIKQYF; DNA: TGTGCCAGCAGTCCAATCGGGACAGGGGGGATTAAGCAGTACTTC
J: TRBJ2-7; size: -; V: TRBV6-6; D: -; CDR3: CASSPASYEQYF; DNA: TGTGCCAGCAGTCCCGCCAGCTACGAGCAGTACTTC
J: TRBJ2-7; size: -; V: TRBV5-1; D: -; CDR3: CASSFGGNSYEQYF; DNA: TGCGCCAGCAGTTTCGGGGGTAACTCCTACGAGCAGTACTTC
J: TRBJ2-1; size: -; V: TRBV3-1/TRBV3-2; D: TRBD2; CDR3: CASSRYSLEREAFPSYNEQFF; DNA: TGTGCCAGCAGCAGATATTCCCTAGAACGGGAGGCTTTCCCCTCCTACAATGAGCAGTTCTTC
J: TRBJ2-3; size: -; V: TRBV7-2; D: -; CDR3: CASRPIITQYF; DNA: TGTGCCAGCAGGCCTATTATCACGCAGTATTTT
J: TRBJ2-4; size: once; V: TRBV7-2; D: TRBD1; CDR3: CASSFRTGGLDIQYF; DNA: TGTGCCAGCAGCTTTCGGACAGGGGGCCTTGACATTCAGTACTTC
J: TRBJ2-5; size: once; V: TRBV4-1; D: TRBD1; CDR3: CASSQGTGVQETQYF; DNA: TGCGCCAGCAGCCAAGGGACAGGGGTACAAGAGACCCAGTACTTC
J: TRBJ2-3; size: -; V: TRBV27; D: TRBD2; CDR3: CASSFSGRARTDTQYF; DNA: TGTGCCAGCAGTTTTAGCGGGAGGGCCAGGACAGATACGCAGTATTTT
J: TRBJ2-6; size: -; V: TRBV7-2; D: TRBD2; CDR3: CASSLGLAPGLGANVLTF; DNA: TGTGCCAGCAGCTTAGGACTAGCGCCAGGCCTAGGGGCCAACGTCCTGACTTTC
J: TRBJ1-1; size: few; V: TRBV19; D: -; CDR3: CASRRGLDTEAFF; DNA: TGTGCCAGTCGGAGGGGCTTGGACACTGAAGCTTTCTTT
J: TRBJ1-2; size: -; V: TRBV20-1; D: -; CDR3: CSASVSLGYTF; DNA: TGCAGTGCTAGTGTGTCCCTGGGCTACACCTTC
J: TRBJ2-3; size: -; V: TRBV2; D: TRBD2; CDR3: CASSPFSGSGTDTQYF; DNA: TGTGCCAGCAGCCCTTTTAGCGGGAGCGGTACAGATACGCAGTATTTT
J: TRBJ1-1; size: -; V: TRBV15; D: -; CDR3: CATSRDQAGTEAFF; DNA: TGTGCCACCAGCAGAGATCAGGCCGGCACTGAAGCTTTCTTT
J: TRBJ2-3; size: once; V: TRBV7-2; D: TRBD2; CDR3: CASSFSGRADTQYF; DNA: TGTGCCAGCAGCTTTAGCGGGAGAGCTGATACGCAGTATTTT
J: TRBJ2-5; size: -; V: TRBV4-3; D: -; CDR3: CASSQGQRGAGETQYF; DNA: TGCGCCAGCAGCCAAGGTCAGAGGGGAGCGGGAGAGACCCAGTACTTC
J: TRBJ2-7; size: -; V: TRBV9; D: -; CDR3: CASSVGGSYEQYF; DNA: TGTGCCAGCAGCGTAGGAGGCTCCTACGAGCAGTACTTC
J: TRBJ2-7; size: -; V: TRBV9; D: -; CDR3: CASSADSYEQYF; DNA: TGTGCCAGCAGCGCCGACAGCTACGAGCAGTACTTC
J: TRBJ2-2; size: -; V: TRBV9; D: TRBD2; CDR3: CASSVVSGNGGELFF; DNA: TGTGCCAGCAGCGTAGTAAGCGGGAATGGCGGGGAGCTGTTTTTT
J: TRBJ1-1; size: -; V: TRBV27; D: TRBD1; CDR3: CASSYRTGMNTEAFF; DNA: TGTGCCAGCAGTTACCGGACAGGCATGAACACTGAAGCTTTCTTT
J: TRBJ1-1; size: -; V: TRBV11-1; D: -; CDR3: CASRVAEGSTEAFF; DNA: TGTGCCAGCCGTGTCGCGGAGGGATCGACTGAAGCTTTCTTT
J: TRBJ1-5; size: -; V: TRBV18; D: TRBD1; CDR3: CASSPGQGANQPQHF; DNA: TGTGCCAGCTCACCAGGGCAGGGGGCCAATCAGCCCCAGCATTTT
J: TRBJ1-1; size: -; V: TRBV29-1; D: -; CDR3: CSVVMTEKAEAFF; DNA: TGCAGCGTTGTTATGACAGAGAAGGCTGAAGCTTTCTTT